The rows below give T cell receptor beta chains drawn from one sample of a study of control samples from healthy donors and cancer patients. Method: immunoSEQ multiplex PCR; TCRdb's copy keeps in-frame clones and lacks some. The table lists tens of thousands of clones, approximately 80% of them singletons. The specimen was blood. Receptor source: a man aged 30 to 39 in good health. CDR3s include the opening cysteine and the closing phenylalanine or tryptophan. Fields, in order: V gene, clone size, CDR3 length, J gene, D gene, CDR3 protein, CDR3 DNA. A D gene is named only where the DNA matches it firmly. Where a row states a size, it is once, few, many or the class of an expanded clone; other rows omit it.

>TRBV7-3|once|15|TRBJ2-3|.
CASSLRWAPTDTQYF
TGTGCCAGCAGCCTTCGTTGGGCCCCCACAGATACGCAGTATTTT
>TRBV7-3|.|13|TRBJ2-3|.
CASSLILTDTQYF
TGTGCCAGCAGCTTAATCCTCACAGATACGCAGTATTTT
>TRBV28|.|16|TRBJ2-1|.
CASSPPTSVGFGEQFF
TGTGCCAGCAGCCCCCCGACCAGCGTCGGTTTCGGTGAGCAGTTCTTC
>TRBV10-2|.|13|TRBJ2-7|.
CASSESVSYEQYF
TGCGCCAGCAGTGAGTCGGTTTCCTACGAGCAGTACTTC
>TRBV29-1|.|12|TRBJ2-7|TRBD1
CSVSPGGYEQYF
TGCAGCGTTTCTCCAGGGGGATACGAGCAGTACTTC
>TRBV28|.|14|TRBJ1-5|.
CASSSPPGFQPQHF
TGTGCCAGCAGCTCACCACCAGGGTTCCAGCCCCAGCATTTT
>TRBV28|.|12|TRBJ1-2|.
CASSLGGYGYTF
TGTGCCAGCAGTTTAGGAGGCTATGGCTACACCTTC
>TRBV24-1|.|17|TRBJ2-6|.
CATSHRDRGSGANVLTF
TGTGCCACCAGTCACCGGGACCGAGGCTCTGGGGCCAACGTCCTGACTTTC
>TRBV5-4|.|15|TRBJ1-6|.
CASSPWGRDNSPLHF
TGTGCCAGCAGCCCCTGGGGTCGGGATAATTCACCCCTCCACTTT
>TRBV6-4|.|15|TRBJ2-3|.
CASSDRPGQGDTQYF
TGTGCCAGCAGTGACCGACCGGGTCAGGGAGATACGCAGTATTTT
>TRBV5-6|.|14|TRBJ1-1|.
CASSLGTLNTEAFF
TGTGCCAGCAGCTTGGGGACGTTGAACACTGAAGCTTTCTTT
>TRBV5-5|.|14|TRBJ1-2|TRBD1
CASSLNQGDYGYTF
TGTGCCAGCAGCTTGAATCAGGGGGACTATGGCTACACCTTC
>TRBV6-5|.|16|TRBJ1-1|.
CASSYRERRKNTEAFF
TGTGCCAGCAGTTACAGGGAACGGAGGAAGAACACTGAAGCTTTCTTT
>TRBV18|.|12|TRBJ1-2|.
CASSPGGYGYTF
TGTGCCAGCTCACCGGGAGGGTATGGCTACACCTTC
>TRBV5-1|.|15|TRBJ1-4|.
CASTESGTSNEKLFF
TGCGCCAGCACCGAGTCAGGGACCTCTAATGAAAAACTGTTTTTT
>TRBV5-6|.|14|TRBJ1-5|TRBD1
CASSSIQGDQPQHF
TGTGCCAGCAGCTCGATCCAGGGGGATCAGCCCCAGCATTTT
>TRBV11-2|.|20|TRBJ1-4|.
CASSLDYSQGVVATNEKLFF
TGTGCCAGCAGCTTAGATTATTCCCAGGGCGTAGTCGCAACTAATGAAAAACTGTTTTTT
>TRBV6-1|once|12|TRBJ2-1|.
CASSEFYDEQFF
TGTGCCAGCAGTGAGTTCTACGATGAGCAGTTCTTC
>TRBV6-5|.|14|TRBJ1-4|TRBD1
CASSSGTGGEKLFF
TGTGCCAGCAGTAGCGGGACAGGGGGCGAAAAACTGTTTTTT
>TRBV18|once|12|TRBJ1-1|.
CASSPTDTEAFF
TGTGCCAGCTCACCCACGGACACTGAAGCTTTCTTT
>TRBV6-5|.|15|TRBJ2-1|TRBD2
CASSFGTSGVNEQFF
TGTGCCAGCAGTTTCGGGACTAGCGGGGTCAATGAGCAGTTCTTC
>TRBV5-1|.|13|TRBJ1-1|.
CASNGPAGTEAFF
TGCGCCAGCAACGGGCCAGCGGGTACTGAAGCTTTCTTT
>TRBV4-1|.|15|TRBJ2-2|TRBD2
CASSWTSGGTGELFF
TGCGCCAGCAGCTGGACTAGCGGGGGAACCGGGGAGCTGTTTTTT
>TRBV13|.|14|TRBJ2-3|.
CASSVRQLPDTQYF
TGTGCCAGCAGCGTACGACAGTTACCAGATACGCAGTATTTT
>TRBV5-6|.|16|TRBJ2-3|TRBD2
CASRKMTGLAQDTQYF
TGTGCCAGCAGGAAAATGACGGGACTAGCGCAAGATACGCAGTATTTT
>TRBV6-2/TRBV6-3|.|14|TRBJ2-7|.
CASSYTGSSYEQYF
TGTGCCAGCAGTTATACTGGGAGCTCCTACGAGCAGTACTTC
>TRBV7-2|.|14|TRBJ1-2|.
CASSFGQNSYGYTF
TGTGCCAGCAGCTTCGGACAGAACTCCTATGGCTACACCTTC
>TRBV6-5|.|15|TRBJ2-1|TRBD2
CASKRAGEFYNEQFF
TGTGCCAGCAAAAGGGCGGGAGAATTCTACAATGAGCAGTTCTTC
>TRBV7-8|.|13|TRBJ1-2|.
CASSTSYTSGYTF
TGTGCCAGCAGCACCTCGTATACGTCGGGCTACACCTTC
>TRBV9|.|18|TRBJ2-1|.
CASSEGLDRGLAYNEQFF
TGTGCCAGCAGCGAGGGCCTCGACCGGGGGTTGGCCTACAATGAGCAGTTCTTC
>TRBV2|once|13|TRBJ2-1|.
CASSRGGNNEQFF
TGTGCCAGCAGCAGGGGAGGAAACAATGAGCAGTTCTTC
>TRBV7-9|few|13|TRBJ2-7|TRBD2
CASSLASGDEQYF
TGTGCCAGCAGCTTAGCTAGCGGGGACGAGCAGTACTTC
>TRBV5-5|.|16|TRBJ2-1|TRBD2
CASSLERGGWYNEQFF
TGTGCCAGCAGCTTGGAGCGGGGGGGCTGGTACAATGAGCAGTTCTTC
>TRBV25-1|.|15|TRBJ2-1|.
CASSESALLPTEQFF
TGTGCCAGCAGTGAATCGGCCCTCTTACCCACTGAGCAGTTCTTC
>TRBV5-1|.|15|TRBJ2-2|.
CASSFRFEGPGELFF
TGCGCCAGCAGCTTTCGGTTCGAGGGGCCCGGGGAGCTGTTTTTT
>TRBV27|.|13|TRBJ1-5|.
CASRIAVNQPQHF
TGTGCCAGCAGAATTGCGGTCAATCAGCCCCAGCATTTT
>TRBV19|.|14|TRBJ2-1|TRBD1
CATSDRGGNNEQFF
TGTGCCACCTCGGACAGGGGTGGTAACAATGAGCAGTTCTTC
>TRBV27|.|15|TRBJ1-2|.
CASSLLQATPASYTF
TGTGCCAGCAGTTTATTGCAGGCCACCCCCGCCAGCTACACCTTC
>TRBV2|.|14|TRBJ2-5|.
CASSERKLGETQYF
TGTGCCAGCAGTGAACGGAAGCTAGGGGAGACCCAGTACTTC
>TRBV11-2|.|15|TRBJ2-3|TRBD2
CASSLGLAETDTQYF
TGTGCCAGCAGCTTAGGACTAGCAGAAACAGATACGCAGTATTTT
>TRBV18|.|15|TRBJ1-1|TRBD1
CASSLRTGSNTEAFF
TGTGCCAGCTCCCTACGGACAGGGAGTAACACTGAAGCTTTCTTT
>TRBV19|.|15|TRBJ1-5|.
CASSIEVPGWRPQHF
TGTGCCAGTAGTATAGAGGTGCCAGGTTGGAGGCCCCAGCATTTT
>TRBV9|.|17|TRBJ1-1|.
CASSVATRGGGNTEAFF
TGTGCCAGCAGCGTAGCTACAAGAGGGGGGGGGAACACTGAAGCTTTCTTT